The 17 T cell receptor beta chains below come from one sample, sequenced in a study of regulatory T cells in long-lasting Graves disease. The TCR beta library used iRepertoire HTBI primers with Arm-PCR amplification of CDR3. A single record per CDR3 protein comes from TCRdb applying MiXCR to the multiplex PCR reads. The sample shows approximately 400,000 distinct CDR3 sequences, approximately 16% of them seen only once. The time point denotes: newly diagnosed GD, antithyroid drugs for less than 3 months. PBMC-extracted RNA yielded the TCR library. These data were likewise used in another study, on T cells in Graves' hyperthyroidism and ophthalmopathy.

The sequenced sample was peripheral blood mononuclear cells (PBMCs), obtained at new diagnosis, from a patient treated with antithyroid drugs. These receptors all come from a woman aged 40 to 50 with Graves disease.

In this sample, this clonotype turned up a few times. V and J are TRBV4-2 and TRBJ2-6, with unresolved D. The germline gives CDR1 LGHNA, CDR2 YNFKEQ. V was trimmed by 3 bases and J by 4 bases, leaving 10 bases between them. This CDR3 spans 15 amino acids. In DNA form, the CDR3 reads TGTGCCAGCAGCCAGGATCCTCTGGGGGCCAACGTCCTGACTTTC. It yields the protein CASSQDPLGANVLTF.

This clonotype was counted ten times or more. The chain couples TRBV30 to TRBJ2-5, with a weak D call TRBD1 (5 bases). CDR3 size: 14 residues. The germline gives CDR1 GTSNPN, CDR2 SVGIG (reference sequence). V was clipped by 2 bases and J by 1 base, with 11 bases between them. CDR3 in DNA: TGTGCCTGGAGTTTTGGGGCGGTCCAAGAGACCCAGTACTTC. It translates to CAWSFGAVQETQYF.

This clonotype was observed many times. The chain employs TRBV4-1 and TRBJ1-1; 9 bases line up with TRBD1. CDR1 is MGHRA, CDR2 YSYEKL, per germline. The CDR3 is made up of 15 amino acids. With V trimmed by 1 base and J by 1 base, 1 base remained unmatched. CDR3 sequence (DNA): TGCGCCAGCAGCCAAGGACAGGGGGGGAACACTGAAGCTTTCTTT. Its protein product is CASSQGQGGNTEAFF.

V usage is TRBV30 and J usage is TRBJ2-7; D possibly corresponds to TRBD2 (5 bases). The V and J ends lost 8 bases and 5 bases respectively, with 22 bases between them. Germline V gene sequence: CDR1 GTSNPN, CDR2 SVGIG (reference sequence). CDR3 length: 14 residues. The CDR3 region has the DNA TGTGCCGGAGGTAGGCTGGCGGGTAGCCACGAGCAGTACTTC. This codes for CAGGRLAGSHEQYF.

This clonotype was counted ten times or more. V gene TRBV7-2 combines with J gene TRBJ2-7; D gene uncertain. Trimming shortened V by 6 bases and J by 2 bases, and 5 bases separated the two germline ends. Per the germline V gene, CDR1 is SGHTA and CDR2 is FQGNSA. This CDR3 comprises 11 residues. CDR3 in amino acids: CASSNTYEQYF. The CDR3 DNA reads as TGTGCCAGCAGTAATACCTACGAGCAGTACTTC.

In regard to this clonotype: A much larger clone is a single base away; this may be a read error. The rearrangement uses TRBV6-2 or TRBV6-3 and TRBJ2-7, with TRBD1 matching 10 bases. The CDR3 is 16 residues long. From germline, CDR1 is MNHEY and CDR2 SVGEGT. The J segment lost 0 bases and the V segment lost 0 bases, leaving 2 bases of the junction unmatched. CDR3 nucleotide sequence: TGTGCCAGCAGTTACTCGACAGGGGGCCACTCCTACGAGCAGTACTTC. This gives the protein CASSYSTGGHSYEQYF.

Many counts were recorded for this clonotype. The chain combines TRBV19 with TRBJ2-7; D might be TRBD1 (6 bases). The CDR3 loop spans 15 amino acids. V lost 1 base, J lost 0 bases, and 10 bases lay in between. In germline, CDR1 is LNHDA, CDR2 SQIVND (reference sequence). CDR3 coding DNA: TGTGCCAGTAGTATAGCGAGAGGGGGCTCCTACGAGCAGTACTTC. Amino acid sequence: CASSIARGGSYEQYF.

The chain combines TRBV7-2 with TRBJ1-5, with D possibly being TRBD1 (5 bases). Germline CDR1 is SGHTA and CDR2 is FQGNSA. V dropped 2 bases and J dropped 2 bases, with 10 bases sitting between them. There are 15 residues in the CDR3. Written as DNA, the CDR3 is TGTGCCAGCAGCTTATCACAGGCTGGCAATCAGCCCCAGCATTTT. This codes for CASSLSQAGNQPQHF.

This clonotype was observed many times. The chain links TRBV11-2 to TRBJ2-1; D is ambiguous. The V gene's germline CDR1 is SGHAT and CDR2 FQNNGV. Deletions cut 5 bases from V and 12 bases from J, with 17 bases between. This CDR3 region has 13 residues. CDR3 DNA: TGTGCCAGCAGCCAAACCCGAGGCACCGGGCAGTTCTTC. Protein sequence: CASSQTRGTGQFF.

This clonotype was seen many times. The chain is built from TRBV27 and TRBJ2-2, with a tentative D call TRBD2 (5 bases). The CDR3 sequence is 15 residues long. Germline V gives CDR1 MNHEY, CDR2 SMNVEV (reference sequence). Trimming removed 5 bases from V and 0 bases from J, with 10 bases in between. In DNA form, the CDR3 reads TGTGCCAGCAGTCGGGGAAACACGAACACCGGGGAGCTGTTTTTT. The encoded protein is CASSRGNTNTGELFF.

V gene TRBV27 combines with J gene TRBJ1-2; 8 bases are a match to TRBD1. The junction had 5 bases not matched to a gene; V was cut back by 3 bases and J by 5 bases. The CDR3 is made up of 14 amino acids. CDR1 MNHEY and CDR2 SMNVEV come from the germline V gene (reference sequence). CDR3 amino acids: CASSFTGQGYGYTF. In DNA form, the CDR3 reads TGTGCCAGCAGTTTCACCGGACAGGGATATGGCTACACCTTC.

The table lists this clonotype with many counts. The gene calls are TRBV12-3 or TRBV12-4 and TRBJ2-7; 9 positions agree with TRBD1. Losses at the gene ends were 1 base for V and 3 bases for J; bases not matched to a gene: 1. This CDR3 is 14 amino acids long. The CDR3 loop is CASSLDRGLYEQYF. The CDR3 DNA reads as TGTGCCAGCAGTTTAGACAGGGGGCTCTACGAGCAGTACTTC.

This clonotype was picked up many times. The gene calls are TRBV29-1 and TRBJ2-7, with TRBD2 as a possible D gene (5 bases). Germline V gives CDR1 SQVTM, CDR2 ANQGSEA. The CDR3 length is 12 residues. V was clipped by 4 bases and J by 3 bases, with 10 bases between them. The chain's CDR3 is CSVAGKDYEQYF. The CDR3 DNA is TGCAGCGTTGCCGGGAAAGACTACGAGCAGTACTTC.

This clonotype has ten or more counts. The chain links TRBV11-3 to TRBJ2-2, with 8 bases matching TRBD2. The junction had 7 bases not matched to a gene; V was cut back by 5 bases and J by 5 bases. Germline V lookup: CDR1 SGHNT, CDR2 YENEEA. The CDR3 spans 15 residues. The CDR3 loop is CASSPTSGQTGELFF. Here the CDR3 DNA reads TGTGCCAGCAGCCCCACTAGCGGACAGACCGGGGAGCTGTTTTTT.

There are many counts of this clonotype. V and J are TRBV20-1 and TRBJ2-1; 11 nucleotides line up with TRBD2. This CDR3 contains 14 residues. The V and J ends lost 4 bases and 10 bases, in that order; junction bases with no gene match: 9. CDR1 is DFQATT, CDR2 SNEGSKA, per germline (reference sequence). The CDR3 DNA reads TGCAGTGCTACTAGCGGGGGGACAATCCGCGAGCAGTTCTTC. Translating gives CSATSGGTIREQFF.

This clonotype has a count of ten or more. The rearrangement uses TRBV11-1 and TRBJ2-7; perhaps TRBD1 as D (6 bases). The germline CDR1 and CDR2 sequences are SGHAT and FQDESV (reference sequence). This CDR3 spans 15 amino acids. The ends were cut back, 1 base at V and 3 bases at J, with 13 bases in the middle. In nucleotides, the CDR3 is TGTGCCAGCAGCTTAGGAACAGGGCCGCTCTACGAGCAGTACTTC. Its protein is CASSLGTGPLYEQYF.

This sequence joins TRBV2 and TRBJ2-7; perhaps TRBD1 as D (6 bases). This CDR3 contains 14 residues. Germline-derived CDR1 and CDR2 are SNHLY and FYNNEI. V lost 7 bases and J 0 bases, leaving 13 bases between the germline ends. The chain's CDR3 is CASILDRSSYEQYF. CDR3 bases: TGTGCCAGCATCCTTGACAGGAGCTCCTACGAGCAGTACTTC.